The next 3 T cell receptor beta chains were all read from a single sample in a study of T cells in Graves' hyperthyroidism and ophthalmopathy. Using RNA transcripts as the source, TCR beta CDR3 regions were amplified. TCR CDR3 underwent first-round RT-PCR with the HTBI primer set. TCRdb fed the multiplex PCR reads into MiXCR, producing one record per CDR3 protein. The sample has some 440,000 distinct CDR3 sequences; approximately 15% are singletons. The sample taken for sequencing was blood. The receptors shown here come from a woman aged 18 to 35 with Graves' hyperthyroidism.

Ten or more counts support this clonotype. CDR3 protein: CASSEGDRGGYEQYF. As DNA, the CDR3 is TGTGCCAGCAGTGAAGGAGACAGGGGTGGCTACGAGCAGTACTTC. J is TRBJ2-7 and V is TRBV2; 8 bases agree with TRBD1. CDR1 SNHLY and CDR2 FYNNEI come from the germline V gene. The trim removed 1 base at V and 3 bases at J, leaving 5 bases unmatched. CDR3 length equals 15 residues.

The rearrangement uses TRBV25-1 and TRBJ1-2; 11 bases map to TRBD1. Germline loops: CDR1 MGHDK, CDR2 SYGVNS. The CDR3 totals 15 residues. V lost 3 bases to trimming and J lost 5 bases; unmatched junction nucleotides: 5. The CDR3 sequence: CASSDRTGGWYGYTF. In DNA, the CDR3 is TGTGCCAGCAGTGATCGGACAGGGGGCTGGTATGGCTACACCTTC.

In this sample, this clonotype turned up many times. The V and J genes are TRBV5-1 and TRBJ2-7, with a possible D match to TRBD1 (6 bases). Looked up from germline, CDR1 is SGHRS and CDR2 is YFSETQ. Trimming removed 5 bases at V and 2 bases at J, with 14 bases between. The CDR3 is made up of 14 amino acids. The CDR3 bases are TGCGCCAGCAGTGACGGGTCAGGGGCCTACGAGCAGTACTTC. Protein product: CASSDGSGAYEQYF.